Listed below are T cell receptor beta chains from one sample, sequenced in a study of T cell responses to AZD1222 COVID-19 vaccine. Here immunoSEQ multiplex PCR was the method, and the copy in TCRdb shows in-frame clones only, minus some. The data show roughly 87,000 clones, almost 90% seen once. The sample was peripheral blood, taken 28 days after the second AZD1222 dose. Receptors were obtained from an adult who received the AZD1222 COVID-19 vaccine. The CDR3 runs from the conserved cysteine through the conserved F or W. The D gene is left open where the match is weak. The size field is filled for only some rows; it gives once, few, many or a size class.

CDR3 DNA,CDR3 protein,clone size,V gene,J gene,D gene
TGTGCCAGCAGCGGGAGAGGGAGCCAAGAGACCCAGTACTTC,CASSGRGSQETQYF,-,TRBV5-5,TRBJ2-5,-
TGTGCCAGCAGCCAAATTTCTCAAGATACGCAGTATTTT,CASSQISQDTQYF,-,TRBV14,TRBJ2-3,-
TGTGCCAGCAGTCTAGACCAAACAGGGGGCCAAGAGACCCAGTACTTC,CASSLDQTGGQETQYF,-,TRBV28,TRBJ2-5,TRBD1
TGTGCCAGCAGTCAAAACACCGGGGAGCTGTTTTTT,CASSQNTGELFF,-,TRBV27,TRBJ2-2,-
TGTGCCAGCAGTTTAAATTGGGGGTGGGAGAACAATGAGCAGTTCTTC,CASSLNWGWENNEQFF,-,TRBV28,TRBJ2-1,-
TGTGCCAGCAGTTTAGTCAGGAGCACTGAAGCTTTCTTT,CASSLVRSTEAFF,once,TRBV12-3/TRBV12-4,TRBJ1-1,-
TGTGCCAGCAGCTTGTTTGGCCCCGATACGCAGTATTTT,CASSLFGPDTQYF,-,TRBV7-3,TRBJ2-3,-
TGCGCCAGCAGCCCAAGCACGGCGGTCAGCGGGGAGCTGTTTTTT,CASSPSTAVSGELFF,-,TRBV4-1,TRBJ2-2,-
TGCGCCAGCCGATACTCCTATAGCGGGATAAATGAGCAGTTCTTC,CASRYSYSGINEQFF,-,TRBV5-1,TRBJ2-1,TRBD2
TGCGCCAGCAGCCAAGCAGATACGCAGTATTTT,CASSQADTQYF,-,TRBV4-3,TRBJ2-3,-
TGTGCCAGCAGCTTAGAATTGAACTACGAGCAGTACTTC,CASSLELNYEQYF,many,TRBV11-2,TRBJ2-7,-
TGTGCCAGCAGGGCCCAGGGGACCCGGGGGGCTTTCTTT,CASRAQGTRGAFF,few,TRBV6-5,TRBJ1-1,-
TGTGCCAGCAGTTCCCAGCGGGGCACTGAAGCTTTCTTT,CASSSQRGTEAFF,-,TRBV27,TRBJ1-1,-
TGTGCCAGCAGCCTCGGGATCGCTCGGAACACTGAAGCTTTCTTT,CASSLGIARNTEAFF,few,TRBV7-9,TRBJ1-1,-
TGTGCCACCAGCAGAGGACAACCCACAGATACGCAGTATTTT,CATSRGQPTDTQYF,few,TRBV15,TRBJ2-3,-
TGTGCCTGGAGATCCTTGACAGAAAGAATGAACACTGAAGCTTTCTTT,CAWRSLTERMNTEAFF,-,TRBV30,TRBJ1-1,-
TGTGCCAGTAGTATTCGGTGGTCGGCTAGCGGGCCCAAATACAATGAGCAGTTCTTC,CASSIRWSASGPKYNEQFF,-,TRBV19,TRBJ2-1,TRBD2
TGCGCCAGCAGCTTAAGACAGGGTAAGACTGAAGCTTTCTTT,CASSLRQGKTEAFF,-,TRBV5-1,TRBJ1-1,TRBD1
TGTGCCAGCAGTTGGGTCGGGGAGACTGAAGCTTTCTTT,CASSWVGETEAFF,-,TRBV27,TRBJ1-1,-
TGTGCCAGCACCCCTCCTATAATCCGCAATGAGCAGTTCTTC,CASTPPIIRNEQFF,-,TRBV13,TRBJ2-1,-
TGTGCCAGCAGCCATACAGGGAGATCAACTAATGAAAAACTGTTTTTT,CASSHTGRSTNEKLFF,-,TRBV11-2,TRBJ1-4,-
TGTGCCAGCAGTAGTGGGGGGGGCTACCTCACAGATACGCAGTATTTT,CASSSGGGYLTDTQYF,-,TRBV11-2,TRBJ2-3,-
TGTGCCACCAGCAGTGAGGCAGGGGGCTTTGAAGCTTTCTTT,CATSSEAGGFEAFF,-,TRBV15,TRBJ1-1,TRBD1
TGCGCCAGCAGCCAAGATACTTCCGGAGATGGCACCGGGGAGCTGTTTTTT,CASSQDTSGDGTGELFF,-,TRBV4-3,TRBJ2-2,-
TGTGCCAGCAGCTTAGGCGGGGACTCCTACGAGCAGTACTTC,CASSLGGDSYEQYF,-,TRBV7-3,TRBJ2-7,-
TGTGCCAGCAGCATCCGACAGGGTGCCTATGGCTACACCTTC,CASSIRQGAYGYTF,-,TRBV28,TRBJ1-2,TRBD1
TGTGCCAGCAGCCCCAATGGGGTCGCACCTAGCACAGATACGCAGTATTTT,CASSPNGVAPSTDTQYF,-,TRBV7-2,TRBJ2-3,-
TGTGCCAGCACCAAAGCGAGGGGTTCACAGCCCCAGCATTTT,CASTKARGSQPQHF,-,TRBV6-5,TRBJ1-5,-
TGTGCCAGCAGTCCCCAGGGTGTTGAGCAGTTCTTC,CASSPQGVEQFF,-,TRBV5-5,TRBJ2-1,-
TGTGCCAGCAGCCAGACGGGGGGGCCGGCAGATACGCAGTATTTT,CASSQTGGPADTQYF,-,TRBV28,TRBJ2-3,TRBD2
TGTGCCAGCAGCTTGGACGGGAGCTCCTACAATGAGCAGTTCTTC,CASSLDGSSYNEQFF,-,TRBV5-4,TRBJ2-1,-
TGTGCCAGCAGTTACTCGGGCAGGGGCTACGAGCAGTACTTC,CASSYSGRGYEQYF,-,TRBV6-2/TRBV6-3,TRBJ2-7,-
TGTGCCAGCAGTTTGGGACAGAACACCGGGGAGCTGTTTTTT,CASSLGQNTGELFF,-,TRBV27,TRBJ2-2,-
TGTGCCAGCGGCTCGGAGACCCAGTACTTC,CASGSETQYF,-,TRBV2,TRBJ2-5,-
TGTGCCAGCAGCCCTCAACAGGGGGGGACAACTGAAGCTTTCTTT,CASSPQQGGTTEAFF,once,TRBV9,TRBJ1-1,TRBD1
TGTGCCAGCAGCCCTCAGGCCCCCCGACTTTTAAGGAGCAATCAGCCCCAGCATTTT,CASSPQAPRLLRSNQPQHF,once,TRBV7-2,TRBJ1-5,-
TGTGCCAGCAGTCAGGACTTCTATGGCTACACCTTC,CASSQDFYGYTF,-,TRBV5-4,TRBJ1-2,-
TGTGCCAGCAGTGAATCGGGTACCGGGGAGCTGTTTTTT,CASSESGTGELFF,-,TRBV6-1,TRBJ2-2,-
TGTGCCAGCTCAGTTCGACAGGACGAAGCTTTCTTT,CASSVRQDEAFF,once,TRBV18,TRBJ1-1,-
TGTGCCAGCAGTTTATATCAGCCCCAGCATTTT,CASSLYQPQHF,-,TRBV27,TRBJ1-5,-
TGCGCCAGCAGCCGTCTGGGGGCCGAGAACACTGAAGCTTTCTTT,CASSRLGAENTEAFF,-,TRBV5-1,TRBJ1-1,-
TGCGCCAGCAGCCAAAGAAGAGCTAGGTTGAGCTCCTACAATGAGCAGTTCTTC,CASSQRRARLSSYNEQFF,-,TRBV4-3,TRBJ2-1,-
TGCAGTGCTAGTACAGGGGGCATCGAGACCCAGTACTTC,CSASTGGIETQYF,once,TRBV20-1,TRBJ2-5,TRBD1
TGTGCCAGCAGCTCAACACAGGAGGCTTATGGCTACACCTTC,CASSSTQEAYGYTF,-,TRBV7-2,TRBJ1-2,-
TGTGCCAGCAGTGAAAGCTCTGGAAACACCATATATTTT,CASSESSGNTIYF,few,TRBV6-1,TRBJ1-3,-
TGTGCCAGCAGAGTACAGGGGGCGACCCCCTCCTACAATGAGCAGTTCTTC,CASRVQGATPSYNEQFF,-,TRBV27,TRBJ2-1,TRBD1
TGTGCCAGCAGCTTCGGACAGCCGTCCTACGAGCAGTACTTC,CASSFGQPSYEQYF,once,TRBV7-2,TRBJ2-7,-
TGTGCCTGGACCAGGAGCTCCTACAATGAGCAGTTCTTC,CAWTRSSYNEQFF,-,TRBV30,TRBJ2-1,-
TGTGCCAGCAGCGGGACGGCAGTTAATGAAAAACTGTTTTTT,CASSGTAVNEKLFF,-,TRBV2,TRBJ1-4,-
TGTGCCAGCAGTACAATACAGGGGGGTTACACTGAAGCTTTCTTT,CASSTIQGGYTEAFF,-,TRBV7-8,TRBJ1-1,TRBD1
TGTGCCAGCAGCCTATCCGGGGGTCAGGGGGCAAGTGAAAAACTGTTTTTT,CASSLSGGQGASEKLFF,-,TRBV4-2,TRBJ1-4,TRBD1
TGTGCCAGCAGTGAAACAGATATACCTCCAGGCTACACCTTC,CASSETDIPPGYTF,-,TRBV2,TRBJ1-2,-